A selection of T cell receptor beta chains follows, all from one sample in a study of Ad26.COV2.S vaccination and SARS-CoV-2 variants. Clones were read by immunoSEQ multiplex PCR, and TCRdb kept only the in-frame ones, dropping some. Of tens of thousands of clones detected, 82% appear once; the ten largest clones hold roughly 15%. The sample here was peripheral blood, taken after recovery from COVID-19. The receptors originated from a human donor who had recovered from COVID-19. The CDR3 runs from the conserved cysteine through the conserved F or W. D genes are given only for firm matches. Where a row states a size, it is once, few, many or the class of an expanded clone; other rows omit it.

V gene	clone size	D gene	J gene	CDR3 DNA	CDR3 protein
TRBV7-2	.	.	TRBJ2-7	TGTGCCAGCAGCTTAGATTTTAGGGGGAGGATCCACGAGCAGTACTTC	CASSLDFRGRIHEQYF
TRBV7-9	.	TRBD2	TRBJ2-1	TGTGCCAGCAGCTTCGGACTAGCGGGATATGAGCAGTTCTTC	CASSFGLAGYEQFF
TRBV4-1	.	TRBD1	TRBJ2-1	TGCGCCAGCAGCCAATCGGCTGGGACAGGGTCGTCGGAGCAGTTCTTC	CASSQSAGTGSSEQFF
TRBV5-6	few	.	TRBJ1-6	TGTGCCAGCAGCTTGGTTGGTAGGGATAATTCACCCCTCCACTTT	CASSLVGRDNSPLHF
TRBV18	few	.	TRBJ1-3	TGTGCCAGCTCACAGTCCGGCTCTGGAAACACCATATATTTT	CASSQSGSGNTIYF
TRBV27	.	.	TRBJ1-1	TGTGCCAGCTTCCGGACGACGGCGACTGAAGCTTTCTTT	CASFRTTATEAFF
TRBV21-1	.	.	TRBJ1-2	TGTGCCAGCAGCAAAGCAGGCTCTGGACATAACTATGGCTACACCTTC	CASSKAGSGHNYGYTF
TRBV3-1/TRBV3-2	.	.	TRBJ1-5	TGTGCCAGCAGCCGGGGAAGCAATCAGCCCCAGCATTTT	CASSRGSNQPQHF
TRBV4-3	few	TRBD2	TRBJ2-7	TGCGCCAGCAGCAAGCGTCTAGCGGGAGGATACGAGCAGTACTTC	CASSKRLAGGYEQYF
TRBV5-6	.	.	TRBJ2-6	TGTGCCAGCAGCTTGTTGGGTGGGGCTGGGGCCAACGTCCTGACTTTC	CASSLLGGAGANVLTF
TRBV9	.	TRBD2	TRBJ2-3	TGTGCCAGCAGCGCCGCGGCGGGAGGCCCCATATATACGCAGTATTTT	CASSAAAGGPIYTQYF
TRBV7-7	.	.	TRBJ2-6	TGTGCCACCGCTGGGTCTGGGGCCAACGTCCTGACTTTC	CATAGSGANVLTF
TRBV4-1	.	TRBD2	TRBJ2-2	TGCGCCAGCAGCCAAGTGTCCGGGACTAGCTTAACCGGGGAGCTGTTTTTT	CASSQVSGTSLTGELFF
TRBV7-8	few	TRBD1	TRBJ1-2	TGTGCCAGCAGCTTAGGCTCCGGGACAGGTGGCTACACCTTC	CASSLGSGTGGYTF
TRBV14	.	.	TRBJ2-5	TGTGCCAGCAGCCAGCGCCGAAACCAAGAGACCCAGTACTTC	CASSQRRNQETQYF
TRBV14	.	.	TRBJ2-1	TGTGCCAGCAGCCAAGAAATACCGGCCAATGAGCAGTTCTTC	CASSQEIPANEQFF
TRBV2	.	.	TRBJ2-3	TGTGCCAGCAGTGATATTGGGGTCGGCACAGATACGCAGTATTTT	CASSDIGVGTDTQYF
TRBV5-1	.	.	TRBJ2-7	TGCGCCAGCAGCTTGGCCGCCGACGTAGGCCAGACAGTGACTATCCCCTACGAGCAGTACTTC	CASSLAADVGQTVTIPYEQYF
TRBV6-4	.	.	TRBJ2-7	TGTGCCAGCAGTGACGTAGGACGCCGCCCATACGAGCAGTACTTC	CASSDVGRRPYEQYF
TRBV10-3	.	TRBD1	TRBJ1-2	TGTGCCATCACTCCGGGACAGTTCTATGGCTACACCTTC	CAITPGQFYGYTF
TRBV27	.	.	TRBJ2-5	TGTGCCAGCAGCCCGCACACAAGGGAGGAGACCCAGTACTTC	CASSPHTREETQYF
TRBV2	.	.	TRBJ2-2	TGTGCCAGCGCACTAGCCGACACCGGGGAGCTGTTTTTT	CASALADTGELFF
TRBV27	once	TRBD2	TRBJ2-3	TGTGCCAGCAGCCAAAGACCGGGACTAACGCAGTATTTT	CASSQRPGLTQYF
TRBV28	.	TRBD1	TRBJ2-7	TGTGCCAGCCAAGGACAGGGCTATACCTACGAGCAGTACTTC	CASQGQGYTYEQYF
TRBV15	.	.	TRBJ2-5	TGTGCCACCAGCACGGGCCAAGAGACCCAGTACTTC	CATSTGQETQYF
TRBV11-3	.	.	TRBJ1-3	TGTGCCAGCAGCTTCGACGTCGGGGCGAGCTCTGGAAACACCATATATTTT	CASSFDVGASSGNTIYF
TRBV5-1	once	.	TRBJ1-1	TGCGCCAGCAGCTACGACAGGTTGAACACTGAAGCTTTCTTT	CASSYDRLNTEAFF
TRBV4-1	.	TRBD2	TRBJ2-3	TGCGCCAGCAGCCAACTAGCGGGATCCACAGATACGCAGTATTTT	CASSQLAGSTDTQYF
TRBV5-5	few	TRBD2	TRBJ2-1	TGTGCCAGCAGCTTAGGACTAGCGGGCTACAATGAGCAGTTCTTC	CASSLGLAGYNEQFF
TRBV14	.	TRBD1	TRBJ2-1	TGTGCCAGCAGCCAGTACAGGGGAACTGAGCAGTTCTTC	CASSQYRGTEQFF